This T cell receptor (beta chain) comes out of a study of beta chain features in type 1 diabetes. Reverse transcription of all isolated RNA meant that expressed TCRB transcripts were sequenced. Produced via immunoSEQ multiplex PCR; TCRdb's table is partial and in-frame only. The sample lists 500,000 to 800,000 clones; 9.5% to 15% were seen once. The study, taken as a whole, reports: Shorter TCRB CDR3s, moderately but significantly so, marked every one of the four CD4+ subsets in Type 1 diabetes patients. A cDNA-based sequencing approach could over-represent cells with high TCR expression.

The V gene lost 10 bases and the J gene lost 4 bases, with 17 bases spanning the gap. The CDR3 has 14 residues. Germline values: CDR1 MDHEN, CDR2 SYDVKM. Averaging approximately 0.11 L, one heparinised blood draw came from each individual donor. This clone was detected a few times. Antigen specificity is unknown. Sequenced input: naive CD4+ T cells from blood. The chain combines TRBV28 with TRBJ1-5; maybe TRBD1 (5 bases). This receptor was identified in a man aged 25 to 45 with type 1 diabetes. In DNA, the CDR3 is TGTGCCAACTCCCCAGGGCAGGGAAATCAGCCCCAGCATTTT. It is translated as CANSPGQGNQPQHF.